This TCR beta chain was sequenced for a study of blood T cell repertoires in COVID-19. Study details: From T cells, B-cell-depleted T cells, or PBMCs came the material, which was cDNA or gDNA.

Germline CDR1 reads SQVTM; CDR2 reads ANQGSEA. The CDR3 runs 12 residues. V gave up 6 bases and J gave up 4 bases, with 10 bases separating them. Generated by immunoSEQ multiplex PCR, the TCRdb table keeps only in-frame clones and is missing some. The table has over 85,000 clones, 75% to 85% seen once. This receptor was taken from an older man with acute or convalescent COVID-19. Specimen: peripheral blood. The chain is built from TRBV29-1 and TRBJ1-3; D is ambiguous. CDR3 amino acids: CSVAGLGNTIYF. The CDR3 DNA reads TGCAGCGTGGCGGGTCTCGGAAACACCATATATTTT.